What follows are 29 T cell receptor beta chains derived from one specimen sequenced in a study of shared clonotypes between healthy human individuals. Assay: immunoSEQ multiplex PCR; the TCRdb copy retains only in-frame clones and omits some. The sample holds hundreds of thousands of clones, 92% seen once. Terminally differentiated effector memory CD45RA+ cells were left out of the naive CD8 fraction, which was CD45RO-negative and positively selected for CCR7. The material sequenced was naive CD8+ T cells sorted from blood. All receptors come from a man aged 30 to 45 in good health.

The CDR3 spells CASSLPGLAATNEQFF. CDR3 DNA sequence: TGTGCCAGCAGCTTGCCCGGGCTAGCGGCTACCAATGAGCAGTTCTTC. V and J are TRBV7-3 and TRBJ2-1, with 7 bases aligning to TRBD2. V lost 3 bases and J lost 6; bases outside the gene matches: 11. CDR1 SGHTA and CDR2 FQGTGA come from the germline V gene. CDR3 length: 16 residues.

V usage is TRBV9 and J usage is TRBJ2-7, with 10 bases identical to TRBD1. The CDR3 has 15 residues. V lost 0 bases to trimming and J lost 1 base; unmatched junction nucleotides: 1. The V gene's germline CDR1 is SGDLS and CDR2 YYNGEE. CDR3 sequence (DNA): TGTGCCAGCAGCGTAGGGACAGGGGGTTCCTACGAGCAGTACTTC. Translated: CASSVGTGGSYEQYF.

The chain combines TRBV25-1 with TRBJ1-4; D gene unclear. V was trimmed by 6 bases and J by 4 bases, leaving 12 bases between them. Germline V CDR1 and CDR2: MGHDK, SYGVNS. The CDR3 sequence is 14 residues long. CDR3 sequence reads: CASSPRELNEKLFF. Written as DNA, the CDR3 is TGTGCCAGCAGCCCCCGGGAACTTAATGAAAAACTGTTTTTT.

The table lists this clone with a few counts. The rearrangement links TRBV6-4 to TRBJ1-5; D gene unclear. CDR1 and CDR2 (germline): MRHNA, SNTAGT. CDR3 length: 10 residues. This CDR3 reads CERKDQPQHF. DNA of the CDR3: TGTGAAAGGAAGGATCAGCCCCAGCATTTT.

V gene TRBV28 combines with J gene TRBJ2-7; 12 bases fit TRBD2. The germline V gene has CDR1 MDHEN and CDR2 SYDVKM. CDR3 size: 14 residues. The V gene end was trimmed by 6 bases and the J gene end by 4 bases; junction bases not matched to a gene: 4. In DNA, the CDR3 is TGTGCCAGCAGAGAACTAGCGGGAGGTTACGAGCAGTACTTC. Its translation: CASRELAGGYEQYF.

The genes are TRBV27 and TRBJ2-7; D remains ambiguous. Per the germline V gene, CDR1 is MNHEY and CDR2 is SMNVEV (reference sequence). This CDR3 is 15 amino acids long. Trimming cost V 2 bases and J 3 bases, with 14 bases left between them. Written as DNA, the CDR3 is TGTGCCAGCAGTTTAAGTTTCCGGGCGCTCTACGAGCAGTACTTC. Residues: CASSLSFRALYEQYF.

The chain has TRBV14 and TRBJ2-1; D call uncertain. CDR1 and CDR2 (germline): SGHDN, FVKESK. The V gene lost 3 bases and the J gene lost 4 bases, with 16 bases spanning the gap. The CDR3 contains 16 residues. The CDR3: CASSQPGLLLYNEQFF. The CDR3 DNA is TGTGCCAGCAGCCAGCCAGGCCTTCTCCTTTACAATGAGCAGTTCTTC.

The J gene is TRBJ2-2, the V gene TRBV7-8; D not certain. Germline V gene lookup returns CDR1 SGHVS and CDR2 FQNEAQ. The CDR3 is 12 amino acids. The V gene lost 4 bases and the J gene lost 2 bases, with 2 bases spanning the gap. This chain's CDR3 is CASSYNTGELFF. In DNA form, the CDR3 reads TGTGCCAGCAGCTACAACACCGGGGAGCTGTTTTTT.

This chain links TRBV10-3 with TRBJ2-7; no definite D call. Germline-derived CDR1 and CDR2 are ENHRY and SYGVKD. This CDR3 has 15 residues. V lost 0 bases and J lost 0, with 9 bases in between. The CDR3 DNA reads TGTGCCATCAGTGAGTCTATCGGTTTCTCCTACGAGCAGTACTTC. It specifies CAISESIGFSYEQYF.

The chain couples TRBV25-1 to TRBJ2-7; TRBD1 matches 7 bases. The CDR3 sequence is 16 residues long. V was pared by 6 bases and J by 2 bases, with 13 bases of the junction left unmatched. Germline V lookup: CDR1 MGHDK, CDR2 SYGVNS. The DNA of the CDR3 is TGTGCCAGCAGGGAGATACAGGGGACCCCTACCTACGAGCAGTACTTC. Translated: CASREIQGTPTYEQYF.

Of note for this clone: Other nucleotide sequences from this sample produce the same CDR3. The DNA of the CDR3 is TGTGCCAGCAGCTTAGCGGGGGGTAATCAGCCCCAGCATTTT. Protein product: CASSLAGGNQPQHF. The chain uses TRBV7-9 and TRBJ1-5, with D possibly TRBD1 on 5 matching bases. CDR1 and CDR2 (germline): SEHNR, FQNEAQ (reference sequence). The CDR3 is 14 residues long. V dropped 0 bases and J dropped 4 bases, with 7 bases sitting between them.

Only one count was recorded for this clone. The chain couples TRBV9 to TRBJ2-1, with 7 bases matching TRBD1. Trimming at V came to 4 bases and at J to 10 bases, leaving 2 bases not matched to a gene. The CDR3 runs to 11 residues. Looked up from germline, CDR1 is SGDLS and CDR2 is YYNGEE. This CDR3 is CASSSRGEQFF. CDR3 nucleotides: TGTGCCAGCAGCTCCAGGGGGGAGCAGTTCTTC. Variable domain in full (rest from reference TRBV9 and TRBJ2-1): DSGVTQTPKHLITATGQRVTLRCSPRSGDLSVYWYQQSLDQGLQFLIQYYNGEERAKGNILERFSAQQFPDLHSELNLSSLELGDSALYFCASSSRGEQFFGPGTRLTVL.

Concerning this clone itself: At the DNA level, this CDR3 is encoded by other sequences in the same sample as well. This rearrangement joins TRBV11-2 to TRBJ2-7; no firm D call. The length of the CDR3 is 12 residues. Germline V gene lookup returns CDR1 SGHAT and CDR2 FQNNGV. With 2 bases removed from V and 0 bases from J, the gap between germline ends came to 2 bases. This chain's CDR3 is CASSLLSYEQYF. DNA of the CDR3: TGTGCCAGCAGCTTACTCTCCTACGAGCAGTACTTC. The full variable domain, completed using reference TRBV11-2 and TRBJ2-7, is EAGVAQSPRYKIIEKRQSVAFWCNPISGHATLYWYQQILGQGPKLLIQFQNNGVVDDSQLPKDRFSAERLKGVDSTLKIQPAKLEDSAVYLCASSLLSYEQYFGPGTRLTVT.

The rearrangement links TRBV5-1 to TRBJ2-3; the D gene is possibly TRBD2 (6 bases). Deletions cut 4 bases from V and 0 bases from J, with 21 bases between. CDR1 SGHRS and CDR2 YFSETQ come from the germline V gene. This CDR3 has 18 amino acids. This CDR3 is CASSLTGGADSSTDTQYF. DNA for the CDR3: TGCGCCAGCAGCCTGACCGGAGGGGCCGATTCTAGCACAGATACGCAGTATTTT.

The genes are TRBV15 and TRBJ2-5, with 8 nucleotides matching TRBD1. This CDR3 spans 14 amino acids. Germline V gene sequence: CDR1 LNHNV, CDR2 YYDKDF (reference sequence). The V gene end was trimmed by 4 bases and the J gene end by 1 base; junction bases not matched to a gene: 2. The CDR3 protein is CATSTGQGQETQYF. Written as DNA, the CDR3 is TGTGCCACCAGCACAGGACAGGGCCAAGAGACCCAGTACTTC.

The CDR3 DNA is TGTGCCAGCAGTCCGCACACAGGGGGCAATCAGCCCCAGCATTTT. This sequence encodes CASSPHTGGNQPQHF. V is TRBV27 and J is TRBJ1-5; 7 bases match TRBD1. J gave up 2 bases and V 5 bases, and 6 bases lay outside the gene matches. Germline V gene sequence: CDR1 MNHEY, CDR2 SMNVEV (reference sequence). There are 15 residues in the CDR3.

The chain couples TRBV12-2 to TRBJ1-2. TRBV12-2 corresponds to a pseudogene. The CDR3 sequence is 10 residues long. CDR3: CAVRNYGYTF. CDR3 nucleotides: TGTGCAGTGCGGAACTATGGCTACACCTTC.

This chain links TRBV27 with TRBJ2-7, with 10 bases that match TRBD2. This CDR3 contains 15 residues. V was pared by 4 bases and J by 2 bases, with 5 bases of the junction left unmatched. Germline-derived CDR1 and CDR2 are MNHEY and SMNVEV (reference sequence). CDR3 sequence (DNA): TGTGCCAGCAGTTCAGGACTAGCGGTACCCTACGAGCAGTACTTC. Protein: CASSSGLAVPYEQYF.

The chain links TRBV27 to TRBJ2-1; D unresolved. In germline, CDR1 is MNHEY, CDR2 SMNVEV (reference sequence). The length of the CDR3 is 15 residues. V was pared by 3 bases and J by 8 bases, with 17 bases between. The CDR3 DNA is TGTGCCAGCAGTTTGGGTGCCGGTTCCCCCTATGAGCAGTTCTTC. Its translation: CASSLGAGSPYEQFF.

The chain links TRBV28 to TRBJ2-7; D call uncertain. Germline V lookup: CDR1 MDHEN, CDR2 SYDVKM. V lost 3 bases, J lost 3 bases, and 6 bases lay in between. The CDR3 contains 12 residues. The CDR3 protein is CASSFWGYEQYF. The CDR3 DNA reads TGTGCCAGCAGTTTCTGGGGCTACGAGCAGTACTTC.

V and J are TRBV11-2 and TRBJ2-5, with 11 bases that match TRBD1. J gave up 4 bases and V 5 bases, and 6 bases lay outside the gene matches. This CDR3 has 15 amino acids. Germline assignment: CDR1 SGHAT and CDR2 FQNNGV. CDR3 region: CASSRTGGGGETQYF. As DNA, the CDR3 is TGTGCCAGCAGCCGGACAGGGGGCGGTGGAGAGACCCAGTACTTC.

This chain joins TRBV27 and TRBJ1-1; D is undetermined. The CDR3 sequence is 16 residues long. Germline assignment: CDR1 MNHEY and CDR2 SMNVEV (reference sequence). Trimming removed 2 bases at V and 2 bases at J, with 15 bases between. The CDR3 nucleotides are TGTGCCAGCAGTTTAAGCGTCGAGGGAGAAAACACTGAAGCTTTCTTT. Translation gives CASSLSVEGENTEAFF.

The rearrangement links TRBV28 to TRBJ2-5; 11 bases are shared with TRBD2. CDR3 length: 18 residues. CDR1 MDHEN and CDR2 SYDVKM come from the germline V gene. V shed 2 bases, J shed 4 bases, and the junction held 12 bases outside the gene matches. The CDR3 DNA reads TGTGCCAGCAGTTTAGTGACTAGCGGGACCCCCCGAGGAGAGACCCAGTACTTC. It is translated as CASSLVTSGTPRGETQYF.

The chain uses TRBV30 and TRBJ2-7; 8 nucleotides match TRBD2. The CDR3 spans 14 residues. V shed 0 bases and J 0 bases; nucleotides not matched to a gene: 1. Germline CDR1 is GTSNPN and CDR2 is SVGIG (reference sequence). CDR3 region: CAWSVTSGSYEQYF. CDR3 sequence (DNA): TGTGCCTGGAGTGTAACTAGCGGCTCCTACGAGCAGTACTTC.

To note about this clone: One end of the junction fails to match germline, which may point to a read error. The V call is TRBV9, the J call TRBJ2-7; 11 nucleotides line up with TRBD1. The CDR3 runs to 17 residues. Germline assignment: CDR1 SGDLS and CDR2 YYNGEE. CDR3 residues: CASSVHGGWTGGTTSPF. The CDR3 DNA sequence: TGTGCCAGCAGCGTACACGGAGGGTGGACAGGGGGCACAACAAGCCCCTTC. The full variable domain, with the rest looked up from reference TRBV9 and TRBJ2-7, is DSGVTQTPKHLITATGQRVTLRCSPRSGDLSVYWYQQSLDQGLQFLIQYYNGEERAKGNILERFSAQQFPDLHSELNLSSLELGDSALYFCASSVHGGWTGGTTSPFGPGTRLTVT.

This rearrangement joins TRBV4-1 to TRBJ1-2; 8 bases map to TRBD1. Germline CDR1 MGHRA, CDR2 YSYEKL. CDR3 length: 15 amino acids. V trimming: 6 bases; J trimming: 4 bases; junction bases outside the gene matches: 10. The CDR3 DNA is TGCGCCAGCAGTCCACCCCTCACAGGGGGCTATGGCTACACCTTC. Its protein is CASSPPLTGGYGYTF.

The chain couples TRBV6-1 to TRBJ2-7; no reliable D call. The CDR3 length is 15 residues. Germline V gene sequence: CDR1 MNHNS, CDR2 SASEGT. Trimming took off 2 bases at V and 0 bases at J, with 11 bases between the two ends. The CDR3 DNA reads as TGTGCCAGCAGTGAATGGGTCTCGGGCTCCTACGAGCAGTACTTC. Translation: CASSEWVSGSYEQYF.

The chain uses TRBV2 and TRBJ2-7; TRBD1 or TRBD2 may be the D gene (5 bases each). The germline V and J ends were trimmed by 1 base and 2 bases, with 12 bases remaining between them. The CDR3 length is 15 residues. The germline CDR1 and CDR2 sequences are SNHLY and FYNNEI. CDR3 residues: CASSEEFGATYEQYF. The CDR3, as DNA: TGTGCCAGCAGTGAAGAGTTCGGGGCCACCTACGAGCAGTACTTC.

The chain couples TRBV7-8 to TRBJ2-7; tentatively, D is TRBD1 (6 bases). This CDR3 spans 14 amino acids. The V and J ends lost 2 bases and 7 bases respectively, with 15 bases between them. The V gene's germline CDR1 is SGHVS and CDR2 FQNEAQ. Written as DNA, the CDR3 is TGTGCCAGCAGCTTAACACCTAGGGGGTTTGAGCAGTACTTC. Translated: CASSLTPRGFEQYF.